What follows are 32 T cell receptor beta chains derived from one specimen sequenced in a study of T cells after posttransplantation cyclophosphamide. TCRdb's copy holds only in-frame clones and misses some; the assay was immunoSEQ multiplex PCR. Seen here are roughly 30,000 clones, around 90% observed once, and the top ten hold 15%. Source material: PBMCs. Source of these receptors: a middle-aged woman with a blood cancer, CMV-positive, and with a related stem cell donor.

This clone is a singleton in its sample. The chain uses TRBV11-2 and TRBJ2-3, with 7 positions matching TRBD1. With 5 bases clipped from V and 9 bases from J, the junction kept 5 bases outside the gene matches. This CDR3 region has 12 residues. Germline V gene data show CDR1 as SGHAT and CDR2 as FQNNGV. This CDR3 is CASSRGGSTQYF. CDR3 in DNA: TGTGCCAGCAGCCGAGGGGGCAGCACGCAGTATTTT. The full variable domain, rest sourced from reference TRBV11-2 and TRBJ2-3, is EAGVAQSPRYKIIEKRQSVAFWCNPISGHATLYWYQQILGQGPKLLIQFQNNGVVDDSQLPKDRFSAERLKGVDSTLKIQPAKLEDSAVYLCASSRGGSTQYFGPGTRLTVL.

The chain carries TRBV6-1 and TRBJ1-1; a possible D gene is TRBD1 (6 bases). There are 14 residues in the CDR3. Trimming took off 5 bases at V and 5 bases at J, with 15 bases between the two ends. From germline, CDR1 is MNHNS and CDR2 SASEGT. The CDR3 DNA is TGTGCCAGCAGTTTACAGGGTTTTGGGACTGAAGCTTTCTTT. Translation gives CASSLQGFGTEAFF.

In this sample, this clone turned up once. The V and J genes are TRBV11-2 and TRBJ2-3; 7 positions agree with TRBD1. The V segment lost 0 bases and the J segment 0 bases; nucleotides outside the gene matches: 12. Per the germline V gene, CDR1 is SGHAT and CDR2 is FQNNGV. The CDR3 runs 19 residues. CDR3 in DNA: TGTGCCAGCAGCTTAGATACGTGGGGGCAGGGGGTCAGCACAGATACGCAGTATTTT. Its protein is CASSLDTWGQGVSTDTQYF. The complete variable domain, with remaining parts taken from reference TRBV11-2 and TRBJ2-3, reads EAGVAQSPRYKIIEKRQSVAFWCNPISGHATLYWYQQILGQGPKLLIQFQNNGVVDDSQLPKDRFSAERLKGVDSTLKIQPAKLEDSAVYLCASSLDTWGQGVSTDTQYFGPGTRLTVL.

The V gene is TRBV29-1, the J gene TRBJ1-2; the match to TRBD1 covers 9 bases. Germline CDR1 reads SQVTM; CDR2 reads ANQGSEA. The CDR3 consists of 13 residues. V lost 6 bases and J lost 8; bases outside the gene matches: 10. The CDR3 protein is CSVGLRTGDGYTF. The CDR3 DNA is TGCAGCGTCGGTTTGAGGACAGGGGACGGCTACACCTTC.

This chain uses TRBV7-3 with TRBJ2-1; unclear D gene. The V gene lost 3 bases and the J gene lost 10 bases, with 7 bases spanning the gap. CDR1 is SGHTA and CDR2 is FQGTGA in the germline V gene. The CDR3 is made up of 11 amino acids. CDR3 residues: CASSFGAEQFF. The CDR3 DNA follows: TGTGCCAGCAGCTTCGGAGCCGAGCAGTTCTTC.

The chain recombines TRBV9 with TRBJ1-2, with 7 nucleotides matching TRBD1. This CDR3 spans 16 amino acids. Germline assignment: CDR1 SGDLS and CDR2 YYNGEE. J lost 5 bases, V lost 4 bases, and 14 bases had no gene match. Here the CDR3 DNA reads TGTGCCAGCAGCCTAGGAACGGGCCAGGGGGTGTATGGCTACACCTTC. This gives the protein CASSLGTGQGVYGYTF.

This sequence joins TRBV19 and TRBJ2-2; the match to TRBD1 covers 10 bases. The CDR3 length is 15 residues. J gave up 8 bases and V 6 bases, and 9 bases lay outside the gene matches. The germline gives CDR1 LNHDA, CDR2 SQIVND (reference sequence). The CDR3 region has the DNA TGTGCCAGTAGCGCTGGGACAGGGGACCGTGGGGAGCTGTTTTTT. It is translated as CASSAGTGDRGELFF.

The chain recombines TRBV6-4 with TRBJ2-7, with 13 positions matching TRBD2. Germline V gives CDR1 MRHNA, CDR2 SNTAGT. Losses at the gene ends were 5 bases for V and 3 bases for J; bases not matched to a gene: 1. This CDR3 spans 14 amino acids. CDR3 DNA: TGTGCCAGCAGTCGACTAGCGGGGGGCTACGAGCAGTACTTC. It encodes CASSRLAGGYEQYF.

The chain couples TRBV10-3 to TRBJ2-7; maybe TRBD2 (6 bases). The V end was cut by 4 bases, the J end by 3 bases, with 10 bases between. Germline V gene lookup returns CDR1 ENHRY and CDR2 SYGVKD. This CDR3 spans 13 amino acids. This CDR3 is CAISVLGGYEQYF. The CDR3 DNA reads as TGTGCCATCAGTGTCCTCGGGGGCTACGAGCAGTACTTC.

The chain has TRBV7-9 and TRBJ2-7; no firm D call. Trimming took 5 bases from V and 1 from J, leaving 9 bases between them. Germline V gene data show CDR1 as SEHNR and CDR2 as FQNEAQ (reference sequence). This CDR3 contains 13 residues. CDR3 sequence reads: CASSVQSSYEQYF. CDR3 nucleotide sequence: TGTGCCAGCAGCGTACAGTCTTCCTACGAGCAGTACTTC.

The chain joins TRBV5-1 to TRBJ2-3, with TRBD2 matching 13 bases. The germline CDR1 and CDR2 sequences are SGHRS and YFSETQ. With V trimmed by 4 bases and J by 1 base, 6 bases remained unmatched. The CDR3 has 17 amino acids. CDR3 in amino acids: CASSLGLAGSGTDTQYF. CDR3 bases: TGCGCCAGCAGCCTGGGACTAGCGGGGAGCGGCACAGATACGCAGTATTTT. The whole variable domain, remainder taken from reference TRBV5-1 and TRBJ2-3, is KAGVTQTPRYLIKTRGQQVTLSCSPISGHRSVSWYQQTPGQGLQFLFEYFSETQRNKGNFPGRFSGRQFSNSRSEMNVSTLELGDSALYLCASSLGLAGSGTDTQYFGPGTRLTVL.

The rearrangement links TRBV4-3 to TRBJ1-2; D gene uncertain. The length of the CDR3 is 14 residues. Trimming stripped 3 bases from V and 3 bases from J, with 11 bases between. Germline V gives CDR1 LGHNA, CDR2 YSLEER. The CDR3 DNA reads TGCGCCAGCAGCCACCAACCCGCGGACTATGGCTACACCTTC. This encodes CASSHQPADYGYTF.

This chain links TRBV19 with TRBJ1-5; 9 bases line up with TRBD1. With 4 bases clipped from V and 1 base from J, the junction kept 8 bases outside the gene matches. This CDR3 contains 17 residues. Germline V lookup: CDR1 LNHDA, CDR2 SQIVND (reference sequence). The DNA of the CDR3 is TGTGCCAGTAGTAGCCCGGGACAGGGTATAAGCAATCAGCCCCAGCATTTT. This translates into CASSSPGQGISNQPQHF.

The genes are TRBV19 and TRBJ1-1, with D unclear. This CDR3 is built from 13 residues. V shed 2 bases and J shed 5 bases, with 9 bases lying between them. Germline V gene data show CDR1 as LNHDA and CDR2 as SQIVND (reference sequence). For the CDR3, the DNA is TGTGCCAGTAGTATAACCAGATTTACTGAAGCTTTCTTT. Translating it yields CASSITRFTEAFF.

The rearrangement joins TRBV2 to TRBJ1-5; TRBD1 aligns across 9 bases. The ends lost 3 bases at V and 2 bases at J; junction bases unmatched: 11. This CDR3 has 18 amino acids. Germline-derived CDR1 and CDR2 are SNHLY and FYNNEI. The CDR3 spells CASSDVPGQGWGNQPQHF. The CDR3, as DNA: TGTGCCAGCAGTGACGTCCCGGGACAGGGATGGGGCAATCAGCCCCAGCATTTT. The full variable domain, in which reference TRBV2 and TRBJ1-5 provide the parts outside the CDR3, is EPEVTQTPSHQVTQMGQEVILRCVPISNHLYFYWYRQILGQKVEFLVSFYNNEISEKSEIFDDQFSVERPDGSNFTLKIRSTKLEDSAMYFCASSDVPGQGWGNQPQHFGDGTRLSIL.

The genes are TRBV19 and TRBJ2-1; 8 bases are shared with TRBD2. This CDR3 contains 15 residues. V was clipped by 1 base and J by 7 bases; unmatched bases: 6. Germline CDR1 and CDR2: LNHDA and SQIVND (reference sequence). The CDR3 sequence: CASSIVPGGQNEQFF. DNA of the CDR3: TGTGCCAGTAGTATAGTTCCGGGGGGGCAAAATGAGCAGTTCTTC.

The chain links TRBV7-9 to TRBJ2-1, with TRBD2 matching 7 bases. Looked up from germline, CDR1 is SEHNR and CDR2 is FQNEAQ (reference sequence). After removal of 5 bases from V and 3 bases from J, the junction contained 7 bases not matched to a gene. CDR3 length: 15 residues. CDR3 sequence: CASSPERGYYNEQFF. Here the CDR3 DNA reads TGTGCCAGCAGCCCCGAGCGGGGATACTACAATGAGCAGTTCTTC.

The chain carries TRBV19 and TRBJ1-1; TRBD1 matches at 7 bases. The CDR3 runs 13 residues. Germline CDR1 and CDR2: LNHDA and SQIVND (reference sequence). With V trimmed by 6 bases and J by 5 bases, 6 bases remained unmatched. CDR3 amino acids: CASRGEGATEAFF. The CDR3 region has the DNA TGTGCCAGTAGAGGCGAGGGGGCTACTGAAGCTTTCTTT.

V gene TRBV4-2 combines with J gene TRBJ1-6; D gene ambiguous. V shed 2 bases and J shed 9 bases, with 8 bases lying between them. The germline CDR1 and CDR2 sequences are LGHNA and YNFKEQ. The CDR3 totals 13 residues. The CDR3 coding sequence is TGTGCCAGCAGCCAATTCGAGGGTTCACCCCTCCACTTT. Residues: CASSQFEGSPLHF.

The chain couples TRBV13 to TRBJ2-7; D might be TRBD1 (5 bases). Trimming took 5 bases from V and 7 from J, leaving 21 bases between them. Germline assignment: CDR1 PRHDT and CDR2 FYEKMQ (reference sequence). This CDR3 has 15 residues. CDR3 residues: CASSRRVTVSWEQYF. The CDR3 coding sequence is TGTGCCAGCAGCCGACGGGTGACAGTATCATGGGAGCAGTACTTC.

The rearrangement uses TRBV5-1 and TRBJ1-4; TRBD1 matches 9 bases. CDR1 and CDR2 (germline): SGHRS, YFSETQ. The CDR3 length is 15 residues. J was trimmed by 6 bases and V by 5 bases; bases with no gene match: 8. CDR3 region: CASSEGQGWHEKLFF. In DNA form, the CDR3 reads TGCGCCAGCAGTGAAGGACAGGGGTGGCATGAAAAACTGTTTTTT.

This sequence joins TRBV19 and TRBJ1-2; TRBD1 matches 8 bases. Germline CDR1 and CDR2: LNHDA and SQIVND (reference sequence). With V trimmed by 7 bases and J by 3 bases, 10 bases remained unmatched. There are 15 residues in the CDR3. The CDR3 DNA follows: TGTGCCAGTAACTCAGGGGGCCGCGGGCACTATGGCTACACCTTC. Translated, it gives CASNSGGRGHYGYTF.

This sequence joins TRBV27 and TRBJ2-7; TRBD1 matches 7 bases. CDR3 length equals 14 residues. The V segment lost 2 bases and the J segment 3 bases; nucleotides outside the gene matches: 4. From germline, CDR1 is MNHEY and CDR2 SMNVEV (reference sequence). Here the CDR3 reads CASSLGQARYEQYF. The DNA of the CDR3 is TGTGCCAGCAGTTTAGGACAGGCCCGCTACGAGCAGTACTTC.

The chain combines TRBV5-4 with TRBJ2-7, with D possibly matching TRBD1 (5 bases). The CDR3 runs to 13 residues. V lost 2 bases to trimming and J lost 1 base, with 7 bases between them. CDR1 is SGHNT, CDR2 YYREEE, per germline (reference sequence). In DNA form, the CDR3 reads TGTGCCAGCAGCTTCGCAGGGTCCTACGAGCAGTACTTC. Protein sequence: CASSFAGSYEQYF. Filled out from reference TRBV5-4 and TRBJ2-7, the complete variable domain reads ETGVTQSPTHLIKTRGQQVTLRCSSQSGHNTVSWYQQALGQGPQFIFQYYREEENGRGNFPPRFSGLQFPNYSSELNVNALELDDSALYLCASSFAGSYEQYFGPGTRLTVT.

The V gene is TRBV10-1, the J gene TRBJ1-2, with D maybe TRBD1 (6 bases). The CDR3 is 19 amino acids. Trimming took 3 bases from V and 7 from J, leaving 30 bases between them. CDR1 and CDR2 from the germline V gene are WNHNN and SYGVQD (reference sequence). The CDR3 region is CASSDRPWGGAPLTPGYTF. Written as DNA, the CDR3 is TGCGCCAGCAGTGACCGCCCTTGGGGGGGGGCGCCCCTTACTCCTGGCTACACCTTC.

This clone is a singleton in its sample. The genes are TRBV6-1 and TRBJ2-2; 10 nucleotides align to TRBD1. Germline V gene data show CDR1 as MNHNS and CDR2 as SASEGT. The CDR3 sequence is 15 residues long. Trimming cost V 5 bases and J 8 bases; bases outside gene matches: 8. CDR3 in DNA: TGTGCCAGCAGTCTGGACAGGGGGAGGACTGGGGAGCTGTTTTTT. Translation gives CASSLDRGRTGELFF.

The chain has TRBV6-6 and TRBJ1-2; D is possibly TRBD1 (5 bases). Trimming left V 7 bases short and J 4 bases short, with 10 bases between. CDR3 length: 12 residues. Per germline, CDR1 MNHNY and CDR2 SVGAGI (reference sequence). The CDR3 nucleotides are TGTGCCAGCACCCCAGGGTCCTATGGCTACACCTTC. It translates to CASTPGSYGYTF.

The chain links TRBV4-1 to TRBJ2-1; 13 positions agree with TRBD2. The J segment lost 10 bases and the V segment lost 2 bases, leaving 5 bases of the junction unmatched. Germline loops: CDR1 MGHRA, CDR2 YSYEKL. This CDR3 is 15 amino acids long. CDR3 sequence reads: CASSQRTSGGGEQFF. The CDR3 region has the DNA TGCGCCAGCAGCCAACGGACTAGCGGGGGCGGAGAGCAGTTCTTC.

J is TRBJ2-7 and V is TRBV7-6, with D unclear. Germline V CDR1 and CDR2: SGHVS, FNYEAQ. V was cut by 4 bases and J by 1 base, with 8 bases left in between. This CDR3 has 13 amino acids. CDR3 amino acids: CASSSLRSYEQYF. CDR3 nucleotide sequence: TGTGCCAGCAGCTCGTTACGGTCCTACGAGCAGTACTTC.

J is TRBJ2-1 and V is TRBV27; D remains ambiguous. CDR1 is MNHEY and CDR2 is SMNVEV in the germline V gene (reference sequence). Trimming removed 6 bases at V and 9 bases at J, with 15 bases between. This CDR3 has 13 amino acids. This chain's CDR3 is CASRPTVSSEQFF. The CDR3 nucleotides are TGTGCCAGCAGACCCACCGTCTCGAGTGAGCAGTTCTTC.

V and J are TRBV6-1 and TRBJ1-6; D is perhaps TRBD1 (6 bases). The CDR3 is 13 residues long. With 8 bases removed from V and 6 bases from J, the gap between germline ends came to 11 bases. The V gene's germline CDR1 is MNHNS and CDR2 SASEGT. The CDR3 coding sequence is TGTGCCAGCTTCGGACAGTTTAATTCACCCCTCCACTTT. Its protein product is CASFGQFNSPLHF.

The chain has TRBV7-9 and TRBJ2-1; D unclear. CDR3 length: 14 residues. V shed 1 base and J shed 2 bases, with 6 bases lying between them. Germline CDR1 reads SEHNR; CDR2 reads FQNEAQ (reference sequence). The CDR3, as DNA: TGTGCCAGCAGCTTAGGGTCAGCCTACAATGAGCAGTTCTTC. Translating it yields CASSLGSAYNEQFF.